A single sample is the source of the 10 T cell receptor beta chains below, sequenced in a study of shared clonotypes between healthy human individuals. Sequencing was performed with immunoSEQ multiplex PCR; in TCRdb, only in-frame clones are kept and a portion is missing. Of around 2,100,000 clones listed, about 95% are singletons. Naive CD8 cells lacked CD45RO, underwent positive selection for CCR7 and left out terminally differentiated effector memory CD45RA+ cells. The sample comprised naive CD8+ T cells sorted from blood. All receptors come from a man aged 18-30 years in good health.

As regards this clone: In the same sample, other DNA sequences code for this CDR3. The chain couples TRBV6-5 to TRBJ2-1; 11 bases align to TRBD2. V gave up 6 bases and J gave up 3 bases; unmatched junction bases: 4. The CDR3 contains 15 residues. Germline CDR1 reads MNHEY; CDR2 reads SVGAGI. CDR3 in DNA: TGTGCCAGCAGCCCCCTAGCGGGAGGCTACAATGAGCAGTTCTTC. It encodes CASSPLAGGYNEQFF.

The rearrangement joins TRBV4-1 to TRBJ2-7; D remains ambiguous. Germline V gives CDR1 MGHRA, CDR2 YSYEKL. The V end lost 0 bases, the J end lost 0 bases, and 9 bases lay between the germline ends. The CDR3 loop spans 15 amino acids. CDR3 residues: CASSQDQTNSYEQYF. CDR3 nucleotide sequence: TGCGCCAGCAGCCAAGATCAGACAAACTCCTACGAGCAGTACTTC.

J is TRBJ2-3 and V is TRBV4-2; 13 bases are shared with TRBD2. The CDR3 runs to 15 residues. Germline lookup yields CDR1 LGHNA and CDR2 YNFKEQ. Trimming took 3 bases from V and 5 from J; bases not matched to a gene: 2. Written as DNA, the CDR3 is TGTGCCAGCAGCCAGGGACTAGCGGGGCGAGATACGCAGTATTTT. Its protein product is CASSQGLAGRDTQYF.

The gene calls are TRBV28 and TRBJ1-1, with D unclear. CDR3 length: 14 residues. Germline CDR1 is MDHEN and CDR2 is SYDVKM. V was clipped by 3 bases and J by 4 bases, with 12 bases between them. For the CDR3, the DNA is TGTGCCAGCAGTTTCGGCAGGCTGGGCACTGAAGCTTTCTTT. It encodes CASSFGRLGTEAFF. Together with reference TRBV28 and TRBJ1-1, the CDR3 gives the full variable domain: DVKVTQSSRYLVKRTGEKVFLECVQDMDHENMFWYRQDPGLGLRLIYFSYDVKMKEKGDIPEGYSVSREKKERFSLILESASTNQTSMYLCASSFGRLGTEAFFGQGTRLTVV.

The chain uses TRBV5-1 and TRBJ2-7, with 9 nucleotides matching TRBD1. In germline, CDR1 is SGHRS, CDR2 YFSETQ. The junction had 10 bases not matched to a gene; V was cut back by 3 bases and J by 0 bases. This CDR3 spans 17 amino acids. CDR3 sequence (DNA): TGCGCCAGCAGCTCTAACCTTGGACAGGGGAGCTCCTACGAGCAGTACTTC. Its protein product is CASSSNLGQGSSYEQYF. Combining the CDR3 with reference TRBV5-1 and TRBJ2-7 gives the whole variable domain KAGVTQTPRYLIKTRGQQVTLSCSPISGHRSVSWYQQTPGQGLQFLFEYFSETQRNKGNFPGRFSGRQFSNSRSEMNVSTLELGDSALYLCASSSNLGQGSSYEQYFGPGTRLTVT.

This clone was seen a handful of times. The rearrangement joins TRBV19 to TRBJ1-2; D uncertain. V lost 6 bases, J lost 6 bases, and 8 bases lay in between. Germline lookup yields CDR1 LNHDA and CDR2 SQIVND (reference sequence). CDR3 size: 11 residues. CDR3 region: CASSVIDGYTF. The CDR3 DNA reads TGTGCCAGTAGCGTTATCGATGGCTACACCTTC.

This chain connects TRBV5-1 to TRBJ1-1; 9 positions match TRBD1. The V segment lost 2 bases and the J segment 5 bases; nucleotides outside the gene matches: 4. CDR3 size: 14 residues. Germline assignment: CDR1 SGHRS and CDR2 YFSETQ. The CDR3 sequence: CASSFRDRETEAFF. CDR3 nucleotides: TGCGCCAGCAGCTTCCGGGACAGGGAGACTGAAGCTTTCTTT. The full variable domain, completed using reference TRBV5-1 and TRBJ1-1, is KAGVTQTPRYLIKTRGQQVTLSCSPISGHRSVSWYQQTPGQGLQFLFEYFSETQRNKGNFPGRFSGRQFSNSRSEMNVSTLELGDSALYLCASSFRDRETEAFFGQGTRLTVV.

The chain links TRBV5-1 to TRBJ2-5; 10 positions agree with TRBD1. Per germline, CDR1 SGHRS and CDR2 YFSETQ. The CDR3 loop spans 18 amino acids. V was pared by 0 bases and J by 4 bases, with 12 bases of the junction left unmatched. The CDR3 reads CASSLDYWTGGIGETQYF. CDR3 nucleotides: TGCGCCAGCAGCTTGGACTATTGGACAGGGGGAATTGGAGAGACCCAGTACTTC.

This clone showed up just once. The chain couples TRBV27 to TRBJ1-1; no clear D gene. The germline V and J ends were trimmed by 2 bases and 1 base, with 11 bases remaining between them. This CDR3 region has 15 residues. The germline gives CDR1 MNHEY, CDR2 SMNVEV (reference sequence). The chain's CDR3 is CASSLVGLTNTEAFF. CDR3 DNA sequence: TGTGCCAGCAGTTTAGTAGGATTAACGAACACTGAAGCTTTCTTT.

This clone occurred once. The chain employs TRBV7-9 and TRBJ2-5; 8 bases map to TRBD2. Germline CDR1 and CDR2: SEHNR and FQNEAQ (reference sequence). V lost 5 bases to trimming and J lost 4 bases; unmatched junction nucleotides: 9. The length of the CDR3 is 15 residues. CDR3 coding DNA: TGTGCCAGCAGCGGGGAGCGGGGGCGCGGAGAGACCCAGTACTTC. Residues: CASSGERGRGETQYF. Full variable domain (rest looked up from reference TRBV7-9 and TRBJ2-5): DTGVSQNPRHKITKRGQNVTFRCDPISEHNRLYWYRQTLGQGPEFLTYFQNEAQLEKSRLLSDRFSAERPKGSFSTLEIQRTEQGDSAMYLCASSGERGRGETQYFGPGTRLLVL.